The rows below give T cell receptor beta chains drawn from one sample of a study of OX40 agonist ivuxolimab in advanced cancers. Measured with immunoSEQ multiplex PCR; TCRdb has only the in-frame clones, and not every one. The profile shows 20,000 to 25,000 clones, 70% to 90% of them singletons. Sequences were derived from CD4+ or CD8+ T cells sorted from blood, sampled in a trial of the OX40 agonist ivuxolimab. Every receptor here comes from an adult with an advanced solid tumor such as melanoma, head and neck, liver or kidney cancer. Each CDR3 is given with its conserved first and last residue. A D gene is named only where the DNA matches it firmly.

D gene | J gene | V gene | CDR3 protein
TRBD1 | TRBJ2-7 | TRBV9 | CASSPPPGTGHYEQYF
TRBD2 | TRBJ2-3 | TRBV27 | CASSFSGGSTDTQYF
- | TRBJ2-7 | TRBV4-2 | CASSQGTEGAYEQYF
- | TRBJ2-3 | TRBV11-2 | CASSLTAGADTQYF
TRBD2 | TRBJ2-1 | TRBV7-3 | CASSQDLAGGLDEQFF
- | TRBJ1-1 | TRBV18 | CASSPPPRLGSTEAFF
- | TRBJ2-1 | TRBV5-4 | CASSWKLYNEQFF
- | TRBJ2-7 | TRBV9 | CASSHNREVEYEQYF
- | TRBJ2-5 | TRBV28 | CASRPRSRVETQYF
TRBD2 | TRBJ2-3 | TRBV18 | CASSPTPGTSVNTDTQYF
- | TRBJ2-2 | TRBV6-5 | CASSYPGAGELFF
- | TRBJ1-3 | TRBV29-1 | CSVVRLSGNTIYF
- | TRBJ2-1 | TRBV7-9 | CASSLIESEQFF
- | TRBJ2-1 | TRBV5-1 | CASSLFRTEVDEQFF
TRBD2 | TRBJ2-3 | TRBV10-3 | CAISELGSGSTDTQYF
- | TRBJ2-5 | TRBV5-6 | CASKAGAVQYF
TRBD2 | TRBJ2-3 | TRBV19 | CASSIPIESGKTDTQYF
- | TRBJ2-1 | TRBV11-3 | CASSLGAPYNEQFF
- | TRBJ1-6 | TRBV7-6 | CASSLGSVNSPLHF
TRBD1 | TRBJ2-7 | TRBV5-4 | CASSLAWDRGNEQYF
- | TRBJ2-7 | TRBV5-1 | CASSLVPSYEQYF
TRBD1 | TRBJ2-1 | TRBV28 | CASSLRTGGSYNEQFF
TRBD2 | TRBJ2-5 | TRBV2 | CASYRLAIQETQYF
- | TRBJ2-2 | TRBV4-1 | CASSQVSGGELFF
TRBD1 | TRBJ1-1 | TRBV2 | CASREGAGTEAFF
TRBD1 | TRBJ1-4 | TRBV15 | CATSGDRGEKLFF
- | TRBJ2-7 | TRBV28 | CASSLGGYEQYF
- | TRBJ2-2 | TRBV9 | CASSVDGRGGGELFF
TRBD1 | TRBJ1-1 | TRBV6-5 | CASSIDRGTEAFF
TRBD2 | TRBJ2-1 | TRBV19 | CASSSGGLNEQFF
TRBD2 | TRBJ2-7 | TRBV30 | CAWSLSGGSYEQYF
- | TRBJ1-1 | TRBV4-1 | CASSVTGNTEAFF
TRBD2 | TRBJ2-5 | TRBV28 | CASSSQGLGLETQYF
- | TRBJ2-7 | TRBV9 | CASSVGIGPNYEQYF
TRBD1 | TRBJ2-7 | TRBV7-6 | CASSLLAGGQGPYEQYF
- | TRBJ2-3 | TRBV28 | CASSDRGGRWTQYF
- | TRBJ1-2 | TRBV7-9 | CASSLGGYGYTF
TRBD2 | TRBJ2-1 | TRBV10-3 | CAISGPSLAGGQVDEQFF
- | TRBJ2-3 | TRBV23-1 | CASRTPEARRVRNTQYF
- | TRBJ2-1 | TRBV19 | CASSRYNEQFF
TRBD1 | TRBJ2-1 | TRBV28 | CASSPTGYNEQFF
TRBD2 | TRBJ2-1 | TRBV7-3 | CASSLMTSGRHNEQFF
- | TRBJ1-4 | TRBV7-9 | CASSPPWGWVNEKLFF
TRBD2 | TRBJ2-2 | TRBV13 | CASSFPSGRGGTGELFF
TRBD2 | TRBJ2-7 | TRBV5-1 | CASSLGTSGVYEQYF
TRBD2 | TRBJ2-7 | TRBV4-1 | CASSQDRASGGGSYEQYF
- | TRBJ2-3 | TRBV5-1 | CASSLPDSTDTQYF
TRBD1 | TRBJ1-6 | TRBV7-8 | CASSEGRTGGSPLHF
- | TRBJ2-7 | TRBV6-5 | CASSPRGSYEQYF
- | TRBJ2-1 | TRBV7-9 | CASSLDVAGQSYNEQFF
TRBD1 | TRBJ2-1 | TRBV4-2 | CAVSGTGGSNEQFF
TRBD1 | TRBJ1-1 | TRBV2 | CASSEVRGRPNTEAFF
TRBD2 | TRBJ2-1 | TRBV19 | CASMLSGGPLVEQFF
TRBD1 | TRBJ1-3 | TRBV4-1 | CASSQSDRGGNTIYF
- | TRBJ1-2 | TRBV12-1 | CASSRLSTGSNYGYTF
- | TRBJ1-3 | TRBV6-5 | CASSYSGELRLYF
TRBD1 | TRBJ2-7 | TRBV5-6 | CASSSLGTGANEQYF
- | TRBJ2-6 | TRBV27 | CASSIRLTGTPNVLTF
TRBD2 | TRBJ2-5 | TRBV2 | CASYFPGTSGGSFDGETQYF
- | TRBJ1-5 | TRBV6-5 | CASSYGPTQPQHF